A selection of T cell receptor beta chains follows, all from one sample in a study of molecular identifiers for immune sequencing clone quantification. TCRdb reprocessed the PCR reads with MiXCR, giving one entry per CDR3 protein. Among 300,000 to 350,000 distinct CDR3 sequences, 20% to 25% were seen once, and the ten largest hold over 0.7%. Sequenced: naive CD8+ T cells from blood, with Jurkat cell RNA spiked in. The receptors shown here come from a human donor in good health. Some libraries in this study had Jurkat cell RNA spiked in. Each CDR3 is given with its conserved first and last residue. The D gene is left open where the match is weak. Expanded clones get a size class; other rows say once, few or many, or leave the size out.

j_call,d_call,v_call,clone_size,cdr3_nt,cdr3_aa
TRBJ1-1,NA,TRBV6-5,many,TGTGCCAGCAGTTACTCGAGCACTGAAGCTTTCTTT,CASSYSSTEAFF
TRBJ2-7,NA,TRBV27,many,TGTGCCAGCAAACCTGTTGGTCCCTCCTACGAGCAGTACTTC,CASKPVGPSYEQYF
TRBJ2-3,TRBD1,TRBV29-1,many,TGCAGCGTGCATAAGCTCCGGGACAGGGAATCGGATACGCAGTATTTT,CSVHKLRDRESDTQYF
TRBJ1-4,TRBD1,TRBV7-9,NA,TGTGCCAGCAGCCCGAGGGGGACAGGGGGAAGTGAAAAACTGTTTTTT,CASSPRGTGGSEKLFF
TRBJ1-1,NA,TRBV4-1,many,TGCGCCAGCAGCCAAGGAGCCCTATCGGGCACTGAAGCTTTCTTT,CASSQGALSGTEAFF
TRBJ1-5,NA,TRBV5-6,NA,TGTGCCAGCAGCGGCGGCCCTGGGAACGGTCAGCCCCAGCATTTT,CASSGGPGNGQPQHF
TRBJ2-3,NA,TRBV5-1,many,TGCGCCAGCAGCTTGGGACAGGTGGGCACAGATACGCAGTATTTT,CASSLGQVGTDTQYF
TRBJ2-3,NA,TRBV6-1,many,TGTGCCAGCAGCGTGATAATTATGGTAGATACGCAGTATTTT,CASSVIIMVDTQYF
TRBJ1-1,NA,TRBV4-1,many,TGCGCCAGCAGCCCCTTTGGGGAAATAGGGACTGAAGCTTTCTTT,CASSPFGEIGTEAFF
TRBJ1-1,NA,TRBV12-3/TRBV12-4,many,TGTGCCAGCAGTTTAGCGCCCCCAGGGAGGGAGAACACTGAAGCTTTCTTT,CASSLAPPGRENTEAFF
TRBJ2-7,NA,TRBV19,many,TGTGCCAGTAGTATCCGGGACCCAGACTACGAGCAGTACTTC,CASSIRDPDYEQYF
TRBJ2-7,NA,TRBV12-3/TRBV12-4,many,TGTGCCAGCAGTTTGACGGACGGGTTGGACGAGCAGTACTTC,CASSLTDGLDEQYF
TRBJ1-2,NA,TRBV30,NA,TGTGCCTGGGGTCTACTTGGGCAGAGGACGTATGGCTACACCTTC,CAWGLLGQRTYGYTF
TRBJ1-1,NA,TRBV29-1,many,TGCAGCGTGGGGGGCCCATTGGGCACTGGAGCTTTCTTT,CSVGGPLGTGAFF
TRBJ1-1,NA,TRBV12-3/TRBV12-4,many,TGTGCTTTAGACCGCGCTAGGAACACTGAAGCTTTCTTT,CALDRARNTEAFF
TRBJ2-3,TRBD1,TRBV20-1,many,TGCAGCGCCTGGACAGGACAGAGCACAGATACGCAGTATTTT,CSAWTGQSTDTQYF
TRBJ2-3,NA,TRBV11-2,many,TGTGCCAGTTCCCTTGGGACTTCGTCGCAGTATTTT,CASSLGTSSQYF
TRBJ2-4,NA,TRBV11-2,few,TGTGCCAGCAGCACCCCGACCGAGCGACTAGCCAAAAACATTCAGTACTTC,CASSTPTERLAKNIQYF
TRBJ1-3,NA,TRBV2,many,TGTGCCAGCAGTGCGTATTGGGGACCCTCGAGTGAGGGAAACACCATATATTTT,CASSAYWGPSSEGNTIYF
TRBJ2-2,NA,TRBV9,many,TGTGCCAGCTGGGACGGAACCGGGGAGCTGTTTTTT,CASWDGTGELFF
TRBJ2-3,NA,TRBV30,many,TGTGCCTGGATTCTACGGGCGCGATACACAGATACGCAGTATTTT,CAWILRARYTDTQYF
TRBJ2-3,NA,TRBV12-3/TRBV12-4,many,TGTGCCAGCAGTTTAAGCGCACCTGATACGCAGTATTTT,CASSLSAPDTQYF
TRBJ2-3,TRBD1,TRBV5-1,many,TGCGCCAGCAGCTTGGATCGGGACAGAGACACAGATACGCAGTATTTT,CASSLDRDRDTDTQYF